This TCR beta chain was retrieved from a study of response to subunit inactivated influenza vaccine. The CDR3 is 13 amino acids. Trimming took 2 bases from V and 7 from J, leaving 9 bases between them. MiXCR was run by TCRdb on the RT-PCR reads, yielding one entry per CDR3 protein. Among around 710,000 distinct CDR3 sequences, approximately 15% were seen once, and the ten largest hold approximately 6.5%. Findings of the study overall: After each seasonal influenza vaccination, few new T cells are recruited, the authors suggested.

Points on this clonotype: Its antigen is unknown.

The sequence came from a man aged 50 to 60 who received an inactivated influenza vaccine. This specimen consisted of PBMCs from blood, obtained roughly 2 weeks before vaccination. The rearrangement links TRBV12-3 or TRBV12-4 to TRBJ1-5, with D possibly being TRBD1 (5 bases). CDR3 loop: CASSLQRGQPQHF. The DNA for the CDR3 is TGTGCCAGCAGTTTACAAAGGGGACAGCCCCAGCATTTT.